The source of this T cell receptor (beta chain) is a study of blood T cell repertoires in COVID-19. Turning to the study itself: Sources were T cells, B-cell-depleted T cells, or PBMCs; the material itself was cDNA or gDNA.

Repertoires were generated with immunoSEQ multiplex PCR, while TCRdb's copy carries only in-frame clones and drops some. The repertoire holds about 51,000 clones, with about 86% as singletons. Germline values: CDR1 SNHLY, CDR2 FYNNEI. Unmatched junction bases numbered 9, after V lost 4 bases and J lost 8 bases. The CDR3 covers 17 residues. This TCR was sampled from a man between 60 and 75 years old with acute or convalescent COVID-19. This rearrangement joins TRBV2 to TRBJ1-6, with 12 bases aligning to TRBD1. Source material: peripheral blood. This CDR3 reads CASSAGQGAPLDSPLHF. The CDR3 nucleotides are TGTGCCAGCAGTGCGGGACAGGGGGCGCCTCTTGATTCACCCCTCCACTTT.